A selection of T cell receptor beta chains follows, all from one sample in a study of response to subunit inactivated influenza vaccine. TCRdb redid the calling of the RT-PCR reads with MiXCR, one entry per CDR3 protein. The table lists 500,000 to 600,000 distinct CDR3 sequences, roughly 12% of them singletons, with approximately 10% in the top ten. The sequencing here drew on PBMCs from blood, taken on the day of vaccination. These receptors were collected from a man between 45 and 60 years old who received an inactivated influenza vaccine. Both conserved end residues are part of each CDR3. Each record gives: J gene, V gene, D gene, clone size, CDR3 DNA, CDR3 protein. A D gene is named only where the DNA matches it firmly. A row's size may be missing; if present it is once, few, many or a size class.

J gene: TRBJ2-7
V gene: TRBV5-1
D gene: TRBD2
clone size: .
CDR3 DNA: TGCGCCAGCAGTTGGGTCGGTCTAGCGGGAGTACCCGACGAGCAGTACTTC
CDR3 protein: CASSWVGLAGVPDEQYF

J gene: TRBJ2-7
V gene: TRBV5-6
D gene: .
clone size: .
CDR3 DNA: TGTGCCAGCAGCTTGGGGCAGGCCTTCTCCTACGAGCAGTACTTC
CDR3 protein: CASSLGQAFSYEQYF

J gene: TRBJ2-7
V gene: TRBV10-3
D gene: .
clone size: few
CDR3 DNA: TGTGCCATCGGGTCGTTCGGGTCTTCCTACGAGCAGTACTTC
CDR3 protein: CAIGSFGSSYEQYF

J gene: TRBJ2-1
V gene: TRBV7-9
D gene: TRBD2
clone size: .
CDR3 DNA: TGTGCCAGCAGCTTAGCCCCGGGACTAGCTTTTGATGAGCAGTTCTTC
CDR3 protein: CASSLAPGLAFDEQFF

J gene: TRBJ1-2
V gene: TRBV29-1
D gene: .
clone size: many
CDR3 DNA: TGCAGCGTGAGAGACCCGGACAGATATGGCTACACCTTC
CDR3 protein: CSVRDPDRYGYTF

J gene: TRBJ2-7
V gene: TRBV5-1
D gene: .
clone size: few
CDR3 DNA: TGCGCCAGCAGAGGTGGGCAGGGCTACTCCTACGAGCAGTACTTC
CDR3 protein: CASRGGQGYSYEQYF

J gene: TRBJ2-7
V gene: TRBV18
D gene: .
clone size: .
CDR3 DNA: TGTGCCAGCTCACCACCGATCCGGGTAGGAGGCGAGCAGTACTTC
CDR3 protein: CASSPPIRVGGEQYF

J gene: TRBJ2-1
V gene: TRBV4-3
D gene: TRBD2
clone size: few
CDR3 DNA: TGCGCCAGCAGCCGATCGGGACTAGCGGTTAACAATGAGCAGTTCTTC
CDR3 protein: CASSRSGLAVNNEQFF

J gene: TRBJ2-2
V gene: TRBV12-3/TRBV12-4
D gene: TRBD2
clone size: many
CDR3 DNA: TGTGCCAGCAGCTTCCCTGCGGGAGATGTGACCGGGGAGCTGTTTTTT
CDR3 protein: CASSFPAGDVTGELFF

J gene: TRBJ1-2
V gene: TRBV7-9
D gene: .
clone size: few
CDR3 DNA: TGTGCCAGCAGCTTGACGGGGGCGCATGGCTACACCTTC
CDR3 protein: CASSLTGAHGYTF

J gene: TRBJ1-1
V gene: TRBV7-9
D gene: .
clone size: few
CDR3 DNA: TGTGCCAGCAGCTTACCAGGGCTTGCTGAAGCTTTCTTT
CDR3 protein: CASSLPGLAEAFF

J gene: TRBJ2-1
V gene: TRBV27
D gene: TRBD2
clone size: few
CDR3 DNA: TGTGCCAGCAGGCGATCGGGGGGAAATGAGCAGTTCTTC
CDR3 protein: CASRRSGGNEQFF

J gene: TRBJ2-7
V gene: TRBV27
D gene: .
clone size: .
CDR3 DNA: TGTGCCAGCAGTTTAGGGGGGCCGTACTACGAGCAGTACTTC
CDR3 protein: CASSLGGPYYEQYF

J gene: TRBJ1-6
V gene: TRBV28
D gene: .
clone size: .
CDR3 DNA: TGTGCCAGCAGTCGGGGCAGGCCAGGGTCACCCCTCCACTTT
CDR3 protein: CASSRGRPGSPLHF

J gene: TRBJ2-1
V gene: TRBV11-2
D gene: TRBD2
clone size: many
CDR3 DNA: TGTGCCAGCAGCTTATATCTGGGGCGAGCGGGAGGGCCTGCGGGTGAGCAGTTCTTC
CDR3 protein: CASSLYLGRAGGPAGEQFF

J gene: TRBJ2-2
V gene: TRBV6-1
D gene: TRBD2
clone size: few
CDR3 DNA: TGTGCCAGCAGTAAGGGACTAGCGGGGGGTAATCACGACACCGGGGAGCTGTTTTTT
CDR3 protein: CASSKGLAGGNHDTGELFF

J gene: TRBJ2-7
V gene: TRBV12-3/TRBV12-4
D gene: .
clone size: many
CDR3 DNA: TGTGCCAGCAGTTTTCGGAGCGCCGAGCAGTACTTC
CDR3 protein: CASSFRSAEQYF

J gene: TRBJ2-2
V gene: TRBV7-9
D gene: .
clone size: many
CDR3 DNA: TGTGCCAGCAGCTTAGTTCCGGGGGCGCCGGACACCGGGGAGCTGTTTTTT
CDR3 protein: CASSLVPGAPDTGELFF

J gene: TRBJ2-7
V gene: TRBV28
D gene: .
clone size: few
CDR3 DNA: TGTGCCAGCAGTTATTATGCCTCCTACGAGCAGTACTTC
CDR3 protein: CASSYYASYEQYF

J gene: TRBJ2-4
V gene: TRBV28
D gene: .
clone size: .
CDR3 DNA: TGTGCCAGCAGTTTACGGGGGAGAAACATTCAGTACTTC
CDR3 protein: CASSLRGRNIQYF

J gene: TRBJ1-5
V gene: TRBV12-3/TRBV12-4
D gene: .
clone size: .
CDR3 DNA: TGTGCCAGCAGTGCCCTTCGGACGGACAATCAGCCCCAGCATTTT
CDR3 protein: CASSALRTDNQPQHF

J gene: TRBJ2-3
V gene: TRBV11-3
D gene: .
clone size: .
CDR3 DNA: TGTGCCAGCAGCGACTCAGTGGGAGATACGCAGTATTTT
CDR3 protein: CASSDSVGDTQYF

J gene: TRBJ2-1
V gene: TRBV7-8
D gene: TRBD2
clone size: few
CDR3 DNA: TGTGCCAGCAGCTGGGGGGGTAAACTAGCGGGAGTACCCAATGAGCAGTTCTTC
CDR3 protein: CASSWGGKLAGVPNEQFF

J gene: TRBJ1-5
V gene: TRBV20-1
D gene: TRBD1
clone size: .
CDR3 DNA: TGCAGTGCTTCAGGGGGCGGTCAGCCCCAGCATTTT
CDR3 protein: CSASGGGQPQHF

J gene: TRBJ1-2
V gene: TRBV10-3
D gene: TRBD1
clone size: .
CDR3 DNA: TGTGCCATCAACTCAGGACAGGGTAGCTATGGCTACACCTTC
CDR3 protein: CAINSGQGSYGYTF

J gene: TRBJ2-1
V gene: TRBV30
D gene: TRBD1
clone size: many
CDR3 DNA: TGTGCCTCAAAGACAGGGCTGACCTACAATGAGCAGTTCTTC
CDR3 protein: CASKTGLTYNEQFF

J gene: TRBJ2-7
V gene: TRBV6-1
D gene: .
clone size: .
CDR3 DNA: TGTGCCAGCAGTGAACAGGGTCAGGGCGAGCAGTACTTC
CDR3 protein: CASSEQGQGEQYF

J gene: TRBJ2-1
V gene: TRBV24-1
D gene: .
clone size: .
CDR3 DNA: TGTGCCACCAGTGATGCCCCAGGGGACCATGAGCAGTTCTTC
CDR3 protein: CATSDAPGDHEQFF

J gene: TRBJ2-1
V gene: TRBV20-1
D gene: TRBD2
clone size: .
CDR3 DNA: TGCAGTGGGGTCCCCACTAGCGGGGGCCTAACTGGGCAGTTCTTC
CDR3 protein: CSGVPTSGGLTGQFF

J gene: TRBJ2-1
V gene: TRBV19
D gene: TRBD2
clone size: .
CDR3 DNA: TGTGCCAGTAGGGGAGCGGGGGCTAAATATGAGCAGTTCTTC
CDR3 protein: CASRGAGAKYEQFF

J gene: TRBJ2-5
V gene: TRBV4-2
D gene: TRBD2
clone size: many
CDR3 DNA: TGTGCCAGCAGCCAAGAGTCTAGCGGGGCACTGATGGAGACCCAGTACTTC
CDR3 protein: CASSQESSGALMETQYF

J gene: TRBJ2-1
V gene: TRBV6-2/TRBV6-3
D gene: TRBD2
clone size: .
CDR3 DNA: TGTGCCAGCAATTTCGTAACCGGGACTAGTTTCATTGAGCAGTTCTTC
CDR3 protein: CASNFVTGTSFIEQFF

J gene: TRBJ2-3
V gene: TRBV28
D gene: TRBD2
clone size: .
CDR3 DNA: TGTGCCAGCAGTTCTAGCGGGAGGGCCCAGTATTTT
CDR3 protein: CASSSSGRAQYF

J gene: TRBJ1-3
V gene: TRBV5-5
D gene: .
clone size: few
CDR3 DNA: TGTGCCAGCGCCCAAACGGGAAACACCATATATTTT
CDR3 protein: CASAQTGNTIYF

J gene: TRBJ2-2
V gene: TRBV3-1
D gene: TRBD2
clone size: .
CDR3 DNA: TGTGCCAGCAGCCAATCCGGGACTAGAATCGCCGGGGAGCTGTTTTTT
CDR3 protein: CASSQSGTRIAGELFF

J gene: TRBJ1-5
V gene: TRBV27
D gene: TRBD1
clone size: .
CDR3 DNA: TGTGCCAGCAGCAGGGGGGGCGTCCGAAATCAGCCCCAGCATTTT
CDR3 protein: CASSRGGVRNQPQHF

J gene: TRBJ1-5
V gene: TRBV20-1
D gene: TRBD1
clone size: .
CDR3 DNA: TGCAGTGCTAGAACCGGGACAGTCAATCAGCCCCAGCATTTT
CDR3 protein: CSARTGTVNQPQHF

J gene: TRBJ2-1
V gene: TRBV7-2
D gene: TRBD1
clone size: .
CDR3 DNA: TGTGCCAGCAGCCCGAAGGGACAGCTTTCATCCAATGAGCAGTTCTTC
CDR3 protein: CASSPKGQLSSNEQFF

J gene: TRBJ2-7
V gene: TRBV7-2
D gene: .
clone size: many
CDR3 DNA: TGTGCCAGCAGCTTAGTCGCAGCCGCCTCCTACGAGCAGTACTTC
CDR3 protein: CASSLVAAASYEQYF

J gene: TRBJ2-3
V gene: TRBV29-1
D gene: TRBD2
clone size: .
CDR3 DNA: TGCAGCGTTGAAGGTCGACTAGCGGGAGGGACAGATACGCAGTATTTT
CDR3 protein: CSVEGRLAGGTDTQYF

J gene: TRBJ2-7
V gene: TRBV12-3/TRBV12-4
D gene: .
clone size: .
CDR3 DNA: TGTGCCAGCAGTTTAGTGGTCAGGGGTTCAGACGAGCAGTACTTC
CDR3 protein: CASSLVVRGSDEQYF

J gene: TRBJ2-2
V gene: TRBV12-3/TRBV12-4
D gene: .
clone size: few
CDR3 DNA: TGTGCCAGCAGTTTACAGGAGGGGGCCGGGGAGCTGTTTTTT
CDR3 protein: CASSLQEGAGELFF

J gene: TRBJ2-7
V gene: TRBV6-1
D gene: .
clone size: .
CDR3 DNA: TGTGCCAGCAGGATGGGACATTCCTACGAGCAGTACTTC
CDR3 protein: CASRMGHSYEQYF

J gene: TRBJ1-6
V gene: TRBV20-1
D gene: .
clone size: .
CDR3 DNA: TGCAGTGCTCCCGAGACAGGAGATTCACCCCTCCACTTT
CDR3 protein: CSAPETGDSPLHF

J gene: TRBJ2-2
V gene: TRBV19
D gene: TRBD1
clone size: .
CDR3 DNA: TGTGCCAGTAGTAGGGGGGACAGGGGGTTGACCGGGGAGCTGTTTTTT
CDR3 protein: CASSRGDRGLTGELFF

J gene: TRBJ2-5
V gene: TRBV5-1
D gene: TRBD1
clone size: .
CDR3 DNA: TGCGCCAGCACCCCGACCCCGACAGGGCCCTTTGGAGAGACCCAGTACTTC
CDR3 protein: CASTPTPTGPFGETQYF

J gene: TRBJ1-4
V gene: TRBV7-8
D gene: .
clone size: few
CDR3 DNA: TGTGCCAGCAGCTTAGGGACCGGGATTTATGAAAAACTGTTTTTT
CDR3 protein: CASSLGTGIYEKLFF

J gene: TRBJ2-5
V gene: TRBV20-1
D gene: .
clone size: .
CDR3 DNA: TGCAGTGCTGGGGGGCCAACCGGCCTGGGGCTAGCGGTGGAAGAGACCCAGTACTTC
CDR3 protein: CSAGGPTGLGLAVEETQYF

J gene: TRBJ2-2
V gene: TRBV3-1
D gene: TRBD1
clone size: few
CDR3 DNA: TGTGCCAGCAGCCCGCGGACAGGTCGGGGCGGGGAGCTGTTTTTT
CDR3 protein: CASSPRTGRGGELFF